These T cell receptor beta chains were read from a single sample in a study of cytotoxic CD8 clonotypes in ibrutinib-treated CLL. Sequencing used immunoSEQ multiplex PCR; TCRdb keeps in-frame clones, though not all of them. In the table there are about 68,000 clones, just over 90% of which are singletons. Sequenced material: PBMCs, taken after 12 months of ibrutinib treatment. The receptors originated from a human donor with chronic lymphocytic leukemia. Both conserved end residues are part of each CDR3. A D gene is named only where the DNA matches it firmly. Size is stated for part of the rows, as once, few or many counts, or as a class when the clone is expanded.

d_gene,abundance,v_gene,j_gene,CDR3nt,CDR3aa
TRBD2,few,TRBV6-6,TRBJ2-5,TGTGCCAGCAGTTACTTAGCGGGAGAGGGAGAGACCCAGTACTTC,CASSYLAGEGETQYF
.,once,TRBV6-1,TRBJ1-1,TGTGCCAGCAGGCCACGTACAGGGTCGGGGCGCGAAGCTTTCTTT,CASRPRTGSGREAFF
.,.,TRBV28,TRBJ1-4,TGTGCCAGCAGTTCCCCCCCCGGGAATGAAAAACTGTTTTTT,CASSSPPGNEKLFF
TRBD1,.,TRBV6-5,TRBJ1-5,TGTGCCAGCAGACTGGGACAGGGGAATCAGCCCCAGCATTTT,CASRLGQGNQPQHF
.,.,TRBV13,TRBJ1-2,TGTGCCAGCAGCCTAATGGGTGCGTGGGGCTACACCTTC,CASSLMGAWGYTF
.,.,TRBV10-3,TRBJ1-1,TGTGCCATCAGTGAGTCGACCGGCAGTGAAGCTTTCTTT,CAISESTGSEAFF
TRBD2,.,TRBV7-9,TRBJ2-7,TGTGCCAGCAGCCCAAACCCATCCAGCGGGATTAGTCGGATGTACGAGCAGTACTTC,CASSPNPSSGISRMYEQYF
.,.,TRBV5-1,TRBJ2-7,TGCGCCAGCAGCTTGGAGGCGGGGGCTTACGAGCAGTACTTC,CASSLEAGAYEQYF
.,.,TRBV7-9,TRBJ2-2,TGTGCCAGCAGCTTAGTGGCTCAGAACACCGGGGAGCTGTTTTTT,CASSLVAQNTGELFF
.,.,TRBV27,TRBJ2-7,TGTGCCAGCAGTTTATCGATCGGCTACGAGCAGTACTTC,CASSLSIGYEQYF
.,.,TRBV5-4,TRBJ1-1,TGTGCCAGCAGCTTGGTAGGGGAATACACTGAAGCTTTCTTT,CASSLVGEYTEAFF
.,.,TRBV25-1,TRBJ2-7,TGTGCCAGCAGTAAGAGGAGGGCCTTGCGGGAGCAGTACTTC,CASSKRRALREQYF
.,once,TRBV6-1,TRBJ1-1,TGTGCCAGCAGTGAAGGGGGTTCGGGCACTGAAGCTTTCTTT,CASSEGGSGTEAFF
TRBD1,.,TRBV5-1,TRBJ1-1,TGCGCCAGCAGCTTGATTAACAGGGACAGCCCTGAAGCTTTCTTT,CASSLINRDSPEAFF
TRBD2,.,TRBV11-3,TRBJ2-1,TGTGCCAGCAGCCCGCTTCTTGGCGGGAGCTCCTACAATGAGCAGTTCTTC,CASSPLLGGSSYNEQFF
.,.,TRBV20-1,TRBJ2-3,TGCAGTGGCCTACTAGCAGATACGCAGTATTTT,CSGLLADTQYF